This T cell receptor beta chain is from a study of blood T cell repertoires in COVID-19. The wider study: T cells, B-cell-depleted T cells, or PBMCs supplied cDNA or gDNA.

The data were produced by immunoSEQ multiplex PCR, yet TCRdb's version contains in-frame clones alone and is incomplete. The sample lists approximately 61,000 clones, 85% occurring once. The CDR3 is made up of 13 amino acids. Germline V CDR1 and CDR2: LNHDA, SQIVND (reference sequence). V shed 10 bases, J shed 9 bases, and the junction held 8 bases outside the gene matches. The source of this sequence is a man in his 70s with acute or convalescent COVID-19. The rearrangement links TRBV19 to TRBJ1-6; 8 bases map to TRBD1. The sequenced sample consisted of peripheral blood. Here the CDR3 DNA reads TGTGCCACCTCACAGGGGGTCTCTTCACCCCTCCACTTT. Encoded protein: CATSQGVSSPLHF.